Detailed here is one T cell receptor beta chain. PCR was performed using 60 Vbeta and 13 Jbeta primers. Measured with immunoSEQ multiplex PCR; TCRdb has only the in-frame clones, and not every one. The profile shows 150,000 to 200,000 clones, around four fifths of them singletons. This sample was taken from a study of cytomegalovirus exposure and HLA in healthy donors. V was clipped by 5 bases and J by 0 bases, with 14 bases between them. The CDR3 has 15 residues. CDR1 and CDR2 (germline): SGHTA, FQGTGA. This sequence originates from a woman in her forties or fifties in good health and CMV-seropositive. The material sequenced was PBMCs. V is TRBV7-3 and J is TRBJ2-7, with a tentative D call TRBD1 (6 bases). This CDR3 is CASSVGPGASYEQYF. Written as DNA, the CDR3 is TGTGCCAGCAGCGTTGGCCCAGGGGCCTCCTACGAGCAGTACTTC. Full variable domain (outside the CDR3, taken from reference TRBV7-3 and TRBJ2-7): GAGVSQTPSNKVTEKGKYVELRCDPISGHTALYWYRQSLGQGPEFLIYFQGTGAADDSGLPNDRFFAVRPEGSVSTLKIQRTERGDSAVYLCASSVGPGASYEQYFGPGTRLTVT.